The clone carrying this TCR beta chain was observed at least ten times. This sample was included in a study of patients and donors after allogeneic stem cell transplantation. With V trimmed by 2 bases and J by 4 bases, 9 bases remained unmatched. The CDR3 is made up of 16 amino acids. CDR1 and CDR2 from the germline V gene are SGHRS and YFSETQ. One entry per CDR3 protein results from TCRdb running MiXCR on the RT-PCR reads. The sample has fewer than 75,000 distinct CDR3 sequences, 13% seen once. The genes are TRBV5-1 and TRBJ2-1; 7 bases match TRBD1. This receptor was obtained from a human donor who was either an allogeneic HSCT recipient or a stem cell or donor lymphocyte infusion donor (not recorded which). It is not recorded whose cells these are; they may come from a transplant donor. The material sequenced was blood, either unsorted or a sorted T cell fraction (not recorded which). The CDR3 coding sequence is TGCGCCAGCAGCTTCGAGGGGGCCCCAATTTACAATGAGCAGTTCTTC. This translates into CASSFEGAPIYNEQFF.